These 17 T cell receptor beta chains were all obtained from the same sample, sequenced in a study of blood T cell repertoires in COVID-19 (TCRdb year 2020). Libraries were built with the immunoSEQ multiplex PCR assay. Held by TCRdb, this immuneACCESS table contains in-frame sequences only and omits some clones. Under half of the omission traces to an unresolved V gene where checked; the cause of the rest is unknown. The sample records about 200,000 clones, roughly 84% of which are singletons. Clones ranked in the top ten supply roughly 13% of the sample. The specimen sequenced was peripheral blood. The receptor set was obtained from a human donor in a cohort sampled during active COVID-19.

This clone showed up just once. The chain links TRBV27 to TRBJ1-2; D remains unclear. The V end lost 2 bases, the J end lost 0 bases, and 4 bases lay between the germline ends. Germline assignment: CDR1 MNHEY and CDR2 SMNVEV (reference sequence). There are 13 residues in the CDR3. CDR3 protein: CASSLTANYGYTF. DNA for the CDR3: TGTGCCAGCAGTTTAACTGCTAACTATGGCTACACCTTC.

The chain couples TRBV19 to TRBJ2-1; TRBD1 might be the D (5 bases). The CDR3 has 15 residues. The V end was cut by 3 bases, the J end by 6 bases, with 15 bases between. Germline V gene lookup returns CDR1 LNHDA and CDR2 SQIVND (reference sequence). CDR3 loop: CASSIWTKASNEQFF. CDR3 bases: TGTGCCAGTAGTATTTGGACAAAAGCAAGCAATGAGCAGTTCTTC.

In its sample, this clone was seen a few times. CDR3 sequence reads: CASRGLMNTGELFF. CDR3 nucleotides: TGTGCCAGTAGAGGACTTATGAACACCGGGGAGCTGTTTTTT. The gene calls are TRBV19 and TRBJ2-2; D is perhaps TRBD2 (5 bases). This CDR3 contains 14 residues. Germline V gene data show CDR1 as LNHDA and CDR2 as SQIVND (reference sequence). The ends were cut back, 6 bases at V and 1 base at J, with 9 bases in the middle.

The chain carries TRBV18 and TRBJ2-7; 11 positions agree with TRBD2. The germline CDR1 and CDR2 sequences are KGHSH and LQKENI. V lost 6 bases, J lost 6 bases, and 4 bases stayed unmatched. The CDR3 is 13 amino acids. DNA of the CDR3: TGTGCCAGCTCCCACACTAGCGGGAGCGAGCAGTACTTC. This codes for CASSHTSGSEQYF. The variable domain in full, with the rest retrieved from reference TRBV18 and TRBJ2-7, is NAGVMQNPRHLVRRRGQEARLRCSPMKGHSHVYWYRQLPEEGLKFMVYLQKENIIDESGMPKERFSAEFPKEGPSILRIQQVVRGDSAAYFCASSHTSGSEQYFGPGTRLTVT.

Written as DNA, the CDR3 is TGTGCCACCAGTGATTTTGGGGCAGGGTCCGGGGAGCTGTTTTTT. It encodes CATSDFGAGSGELFF. The chain has TRBV24-1 and TRBJ2-2; D perhaps matches TRBD1 (5 bases). In germline, CDR1 is KGHDR, CDR2 SFDVKD. The CDR3 has 15 residues. Deletions cut 1 base from V and 6 bases from J, with 11 bases between.

The chain couples TRBV11-2 to TRBJ1-1; 9 bases are shared with TRBD1. Germline V gene sequence: CDR1 SGHAT, CDR2 FQNNGV. The CDR3 length is 16 residues. The V and J ends lost 5 bases and 3 bases, in that order; junction bases with no gene match: 10. In DNA, the CDR3 is TGTGCCAGCAGCCCCCCCGGGACAGGGAGGGACACTGAAGCTTTCTTT. This translates into CASSPPGTGRDTEAFF. The full variable domain, its missing parts supplied by reference TRBV11-2 and TRBJ1-1, is EAGVAQSPRYKIIEKRQSVAFWCNPISGHATLYWYQQILGQGPKLLIQFQNNGVVDDSQLPKDRFSAERLKGVDSTLKIQPAKLEDSAVYLCASSPPGTGRDTEAFFGQGTRLTVV.

The chain combines TRBV7-9 with TRBJ1-1, with D possibly being TRBD1 (5 bases). From germline, CDR1 is SEHNR and CDR2 FQNEAQ (reference sequence). The CDR3 contains 15 residues. The V end lost 5 bases, the J end lost 4 bases, and 17 bases lay between the germline ends. The CDR3 sequence: CASSPRGVRLTEAFF. In nucleotides, the CDR3 is TGTGCCAGCAGCCCACGGGGGGTGAGGCTCACTGAAGCTTTCTTT.

The V gene is TRBV19, the J gene TRBJ2-2; D is unclear. The germline V gene encodes CDR1 LNHDA and CDR2 SQIVND (reference sequence). Trimming cost V 3 bases and J 5 bases, with 10 bases left between them. There are 14 residues in the CDR3. CDR3 coding DNA: TGTGCCAGTAGTATGTGGGCGCGTACCGGGGAGCTGTTTTTT. Translation gives CASSMWARTGELFF.

CDR3 region: CATSDIQGWTQYF. The DNA for the CDR3 is TGTGCCACCAGTGATATACAGGGGTGGACGCAGTATTTT. The genes are TRBV24-1 and TRBJ2-3, with TRBD1 identical over 7 bases. The CDR3 consists of 13 residues. The V gene's germline CDR1 is KGHDR and CDR2 SFDVKD. V shed 3 bases and J 9 bases; nucleotides not matched to a gene: 5.

The chain carries TRBV27 and TRBJ2-7; 8 nucleotides line up with TRBD2. Trimming at V came to 4 bases and at J to 0 bases, leaving 5 bases not matched to a gene. The germline V gene has CDR1 MNHEY and CDR2 SMNVEV (reference sequence). The CDR3 runs to 15 residues. For the CDR3, the DNA is TGTGCCAGCAGTTCGTATCGGGAGGGCTCCTACGAGCAGTACTTC. Translated: CASSSYREGSYEQYF.

The rearrangement uses TRBV18 and TRBJ1-1; 7 bases agree with TRBD1. The ends lost 3 bases at V and 0 bases at J; junction bases unmatched: 7. CDR1 is KGHSH, CDR2 LQKENI, per germline. This CDR3 is 16 amino acids long. CDR3 sequence reads: CASSPSWDRVNTEAFF. Written as DNA, the CDR3 is TGTGCCAGCTCACCCTCATGGGACAGAGTGAACACTGAAGCTTTCTTT. The full variable domain, completed using reference TRBV18 and TRBJ1-1, is NAGVMQNPRHLVRRRGQEARLRCSPMKGHSHVYWYRQLPEEGLKFMVYLQKENIIDESGMPKERFSAEFPKEGPSILRIQQVVRGDSAAYFCASSPSWDRVNTEAFFGQGTRLTVV.

This chain's CDR3 is CASSPGAGNEQFF. The CDR3 DNA is TGCGCCAGCAGTCCAGGGGCCGGCAATGAGCAGTTCTTC. This rearrangement joins TRBV10-2 to TRBJ2-1; D might be TRBD1 (6 bases). Trimming took 5 bases from V and 6 from J, leaving 11 bases between them. Germline values: CDR1 WSHSY, CDR2 SAAADI. This CDR3 contains 13 residues.

The chain couples TRBV27 to TRBJ2-3; a weak D match, TRBD2 (5 bases). The CDR3 has 15 residues. Germline assignment: CDR1 MNHEY and CDR2 SMNVEV (reference sequence). V dropped 9 bases and J dropped 4 bases, with 20 bases sitting between them. The CDR3, as DNA: TGTGCCAGTGCCTGGGCTGGGAGATCCTCAGATACGCAGTATTTT. Protein: CASAWAGRSSDTQYF.

V is TRBV18 and J is TRBJ2-7; a possible D gene is TRBD1 (5 bases). Trimming left V 2 bases short and J 3 bases short, with 8 bases between. The CDR3 is 13 amino acids. From germline, CDR1 is KGHSH and CDR2 LQKENI. CDR3 bases: TGTGCCAGCTCACCAAGCAGGGACTACGAGCAGTACTTC. It codes for CASSPSRDYEQYF. Supplemented by reference TRBV18 and TRBJ2-7, the full variable domain reads NAGVMQNPRHLVRRRGQEARLRCSPMKGHSHVYWYRQLPEEGLKFMVYLQKENIIDESGMPKERFSAEFPKEGPSILRIQQVVRGDSAAYFCASSPSRDYEQYFGPGTRLTVT.

The rearrangement uses TRBV2 and TRBJ2-5; 8 bases fit TRBD1. The CDR3 is 15 residues long. V was pared by 2 bases and J by 2 bases, with 4 bases of the junction left unmatched. Germline values: CDR1 SNHLY, CDR2 FYNNEI. CDR3 in amino acids: CASSEHDRGQETQYF. The CDR3 DNA reads TGTGCCAGCAGTGAACACGACAGGGGACAAGAGACCCAGTACTTC.

This clone was detected once. The rearrangement links TRBV5-1 to TRBJ1-1; 12 bases line up with TRBD1. Unmatched junction bases numbered 5, after V lost 4 bases and J lost 4 bases. The CDR3 is 15 residues long. CDR1 SGHRS and CDR2 YFSETQ come from the germline V gene. The CDR3 sequence: CASSDRDRGPTEAFF. The DNA of the CDR3 is TGCGCCAGCAGCGACCGGGACAGGGGGCCCACTGAAGCTTTCTTT.

This clone has more than one count but fewer than ten. For the CDR3, the DNA is TGTGCCAGCAGCTTAGACTATATCTACAATGAGCAGTTCTTC. Translated: CASSLDYIYNEQFF. This chain joins TRBV11-2 and TRBJ2-1; D is unresolved. Germline CDR1 SGHAT, CDR2 FQNNGV. V gave up 0 bases and J gave up 3 bases, with 6 bases separating them. The CDR3 has 14 residues.